The rows below give T cell receptor beta chains drawn from one sample of a study of blood T cells in healthy people across ages. TCRdb reprocessed the 5' RACE reads with MiXCR, giving one entry per CDR3 protein. The sample contains 1.6 million or so distinct CDR3 sequences, around 36% of which appear only once. The sample taken for sequencing was blood. The receptors here all came from a woman aged 25 to 45 in good health. CDR3s include the opening cysteine and the closing phenylalanine or tryptophan. The D gene is left open where the match is weak. Clone size appears in some rows only: once, few, many, or a class for an expanded clone.

size,J,V,D,CDR3,DNA
NA,TRBJ2-2,TRBV6-2/TRBV6-3,NA,CASSYSVYTGELFF,TGTGCCAGCAGTTACTCGGTATATACCGGGGAGCTGTTTTTT
few,TRBJ2-1,TRBV27,TRBD2,CASSLFGGGVNEQFF,TGTGCCAGCAGTTTATTCGGGGGAGGGGTAAATGAGCAGTTCTTC
few,TRBJ1-2,TRBV29-1,NA,CSHGGLHGYTF,TGCAGCCACGGAGGGTTACATGGCTACACCTTC
few,TRBJ1-2,TRBV12-3/TRBV12-4,TRBD1,CASSFGDRGYGYTF,TGTGCCAGCAGTTTTGGGGACAGGGGTTATGGCTACACCTTC
many,TRBJ2-5,TRBV14,NA,CASSPLLAVQETQYF,TGTGCCAGCAGCCCCCTCTTAGCGGTGCAAGAGACCCAGTACTTC
NA,TRBJ2-3,TRBV19,NA,CACSLGTSGSRDTQYF,TGTGCCTGTAGTCTCGGGACATCGGGATCGAGGGATACGCAGTATTTT
NA,TRBJ1-4,TRBV20-1,NA,CSAAQTVTLEKLFF,TGCAGTGCAGCCCAGACAGTAACCCTTGAAAAACTGTTTTTT
NA,TRBJ2-7,TRBV7-2,TRBD1,CASSPSPITGGNEQYF,TGTGCCAGCTCACCAAGCCCCATAACAGGGGGCAACGAGCAGTACTTC
NA,TRBJ2-5,TRBV2,NA,CASSGRGPRPQETQYF,TGTGCCAGCAGCGGCAGGGGTCCCCGACCTCAAGAGACCCAGTACTTC
NA,TRBJ2-7,TRBV5-1,TRBD1,CASSQGQGPHYF,TGCGCCAGCAGCCAAGGACAGGGCCCTCACTACTTC
few,TRBJ1-1,TRBV20-1,NA,CSASKTGAGARNFRAFF,TGCAGTGCTAGCAAGACTGGGGCAGGGGCCAGGAATTTTCGAGCTTTCTTT
few,TRBJ1-2,TRBV3-1,NA,CASSQDPGGKIYGYTF,TGTGCCAGCAGCCAAGACCCGGGCGGGAAGATCTATGGCTACACCTTC
NA,TRBJ1-2,TRBV20-1,NA,CSARDAGGPDYGYTF,TGCAGTGCTAGAGATGCGGGGGGCCCTGATTATGGCTACACCTTC
many,TRBJ2-5,TRBV29-1,NA,CSVTRGRQIQETQYF,TGCAGCGTTACCCGGGGACGGCAAATCCAAGAGACCCAGTACTTC
few,TRBJ2-5,TRBV6-5,NA,CASSYEEGTLKYF,TGTGCCAGCAGTTACGAGGAAGGAACTCTCAAGTACTTC
few,TRBJ2-1,TRBV30,NA,CAWSRGSEQFF,TGTGCCTGGAGTCGGGGCTCTGAGCAGTTCTTC
NA,TRBJ2-7,TRBV12-3/TRBV12-4,NA,CASSLVRMHEQYF,TGTGCCAGCAGTTTAGTACGCATGCACGAGCAGTACTTC
few,TRBJ2-3,TRBV29-1,TRBD1,CSVNPGQWTDTQYF,TGCAGCGTCAATCCGGGACAGTGGACAGATACGCAGTATTTT
many,TRBJ2-7,TRBV9,NA,CASSVDGSTYEQYF,TGTGCCAGCAGCGTAGATGGCAGCACCTACGAGCAGTACTTC
NA,TRBJ1-2,TRBV6-1,TRBD1,CASSTRDRGDYGYTF,TGTGCCAGCAGTACCCGTGACAGGGGAGACTATGGCTACACCTTC
NA,TRBJ2-7,TRBV9,TRBD2,CASSQSGGGSYEQYF,TGTGCCAGCAGTCAAAGCGGGGGGGGATCCTACGAGCAGTACTTC
NA,TRBJ2-5,TRBV25-1,NA,CAGSEWFWQGGKTQYF,TGTGCCGGCAGTGAATGGTTTTGGCAGGGGGGCAAGACCCAGTACTTC
NA,TRBJ2-5,TRBV5-1,NA,CASSPGRAEGTQYF,TGCGCCAGCAGCCCCGGGAGAGCTGAGGGGACCCAGTACTTC
NA,TRBJ1-1,TRBV5-1,NA,CASSRNTGVTEAFF,TGCGCCAGCAGCCGTAATACCGGGGTAACTGAAGCTTTCTTT
NA,TRBJ1-1,TRBV6-5,NA,CASRYSNANTEAFF,TGTGCCAGCAGGTACTCGAACGCGAACACTGAAGCTTTCTTT
few,TRBJ2-1,TRBV7-8,NA,CASSPVPVGEQFF,TGTGCCAGCAGCCCCGTTCCGGTGGGGGAGCAGTTCTTC
few,TRBJ2-7,TRBV29-1,TRBD1,CSVGLGQGVGYEQYF,TGCAGCGTTGGCCTGGGACAGGGGGTCGGGTACGAGCAGTACTTC
NA,TRBJ2-3,TRBV29-1,TRBD2,CSVASGGGGDTQYF,TGCAGCGTTGCTAGCGGGGGAGGGGGAGATACGCAGTATTTT
NA,TRBJ1-2,TRBV20-1,TRBD1,CSARAGQVYGCTF,TGCAGTGCTAGAGCAGGACAGGTCTATGGCTGCACCTTC
few,TRBJ2-3,TRBV7-9,TRBD2,CASSTTTSGDTQYF,TGTGCCAGCAGCACAACAACTAGCGGTGATACGCAGTATTTT
NA,TRBJ1-2,TRBV5-1,TRBD1,CATSGTGVYGYTF,TGCGCCACCTCCGGGACAGGGGTTTATGGCTACACCTTC
NA,TRBJ2-7,TRBV27,NA,CASSLDDKYSYEQYF,TGTGCCAGCAGTTTAGATGATAAGTATTCCTACGAGCAGTACTTC
many,TRBJ1-5,TRBV28,NA,CASSFNQPQHF,TGTGCCAGCAGTTTTAATCAGCCCCAGCATTTT
many,TRBJ2-7,TRBV7-9,NA,CASSLPQGGIYEQYF,TGTGCCAGCAGCTTACCACAGGGGGGGATTTACGAGCAGTACTTC
NA,TRBJ2-5,TRBV19,TRBD1,CASSGTGPQETQYF,TGTGCCAGTAGTGGGACAGGACCACAAGAGACCCAGTACTTC
few,TRBJ2-7,TRBV5-5,NA,CASSFRDEYYEQYF,TGTGCCAGCAGCTTTCGGGACGAGTACTACGAGCAGTACTTC
few,TRBJ2-1,TRBV7-2,TRBD2,CASSSVSGGGNEQFF,TGTGCCAGCAGCTCTGTGTCTGGGGGGGGCAATGAGCAGTTCTTC
NA,TRBJ2-7,TRBV30,TRBD2,CAWRLAGSHEQYF,TGTGCCTGGAGACTAGCGGGGTCCCACGAGCAGTACTTC
NA,TRBJ2-1,TRBV11-3,TRBD2,CASSSGTSGVGYNEQFF,TGTGCCAGCAGCTCCGGGACTAGCGGGGTAGGATACAATGAGCAGTTCTTC
NA,TRBJ2-1,TRBV20-1,TRBD2,CSAGSPSGKTSYNEQFF,TGCAGTGCCGGCTCACCTAGCGGGAAGACTTCCTACAATGAGCAGTTCTTC
NA,TRBJ2-1,TRBV5-8,TRBD2,CASSFGLVSRNEQFF,TGTGCCAGCAGCTTCGGACTAGTCAGTAGAAATGAGCAGTTCTTC
NA,TRBJ2-5,TRBV7-6,NA,CASSPGSSGGLYQETQYF,TGTGCCAGCAGCCCGGGGAGCAGTGGGGGCCTGTACCAAGAGACCCAGTACTTC
NA,TRBJ2-1,TRBV7-2,NA,CASSSHEDSRKFF,TGTGCCAGCAGCTCCCACGAGGACAGTAGAAAGTTCTTC
few,TRBJ2-3,TRBV24-1,TRBD2,CATSDMTSGTDTQYF,TGTGCCACCAGTGATATGACTAGCGGTACAGATACGCAGTATTTT
NA,TRBJ1-1,TRBV20-1,NA,CSARGQLPGAEAFF,TGCAGTGCTAGAGGGCAGCTCCCGGGCGCTGAAGCTTTCTTT
few,TRBJ2-1,TRBV18,NA,CASSPKRTRDNEQFF,TGTGCCAGCTCACCAAAGCGCACTAGGGATAATGAGCAGTTCTTC
many,TRBJ2-3,TRBV18,NA,CASSPGLPGTDTQYF,TGTGCCAGCTCACCTGGACTACCAGGGACAGATACGCAGTATTTT
few,TRBJ1-2,TRBV7-9,NA,CASGEGPYGYTF,TGTGCCAGCGGAGAGGGACCCTATGGCTACACCTTC